The 14 T cell receptor beta chains given below trace back to one sample, sequenced in a study of T cells in Graves' hyperthyroidism and ophthalmopathy. Amplification of TCR beta CDR3 regions used RNA as the template. The HTBI primer set served for first-round RT-PCR of the TCR CDR3. TCRdb recomputed calls from the multiplex PCR reads with MiXCR, one row per CDR3 protein. The table records more than 550,000 distinct CDR3 sequences, 45% of them present only once. Sequenced sample: peripheral blood or thyroid tissue (not recorded which). Every receptor here comes from an adult man with Graves' disease, either hyperthyroidism or ophthalmopathy (not recorded which).

This clonotype was found many times. This chain joins TRBV2 and TRBJ1-6, with D hard to call. The CDR3 sequence is 14 residues long. Germline loops: CDR1 SNHLY, CDR2 FYNNEI. Deletions cut 4 bases from V and 10 bases from J, with 14 bases between. CDR3 amino acids: CASSGMGRGSPLHF. CDR3 sequence (DNA): TGTGCCAGCAGTGGGATGGGCAGAGGCTCACCCCTCCACTTT.

This clonotype was seen only a few times. This chain joins TRBV12-3 or TRBV12-4 and TRBJ2-7; 9 bases match TRBD1. V lost 6 bases and J lost 4; bases outside the gene matches: 7. This CDR3 contains 14 residues. This CDR3 reads CASSIQGARYEQYF. The DNA of the CDR3 is TGTGCCAGCAGCATACAGGGGGCCCGGTACGAGCAGTACTTC.

The genes are TRBV12-5 and TRBJ1-6; D might be TRBD1 (5 bases). Germline assignment: CDR1 LGHNT and CDR2 FRNRAP. The CDR3 sequence is 13 residues long. The V end was cut by 8 bases, the J end by 7 bases, with 12 bases between. The CDR3 loop reads CASSDTLNSPLHF. In nucleotides, the CDR3 is TGTGCTAGTTCGGACACATTAAATTCACCCCTCCACTTT. The full variable domain, with the rest looked up from reference TRBV12-5 and TRBJ1-6, is DARVTQTPRHKVTEMGQEVTMRCQPILGHNTVFWYRQTMMQGLELLAYFRNRAPLDDSGMPKDRFSAEMPDATLATLKIQPSEPRDSAVYFCASSDTLNSPLHFGNGTRLTVT.

Of note for this clonotype: This may be a read error, as it is one base from a much larger clone. It is likely a read error, because the conserved phenylalanine at the end of the CDR3 is missing. The V call is TRBV7-8, the J call TRBJ1-1; no firm D call. Germline V gene data show CDR1 as SGHVS and CDR2 as FQNEAQ. Trimming took 3 bases from V and 0 from J, leaving 11 bases between them. There are 15 residues in the CDR3. The CDR3 DNA reads TGTGCCAGCAGCTTGCGTCGGAACCTGAACACTGAAGCTTTCTCT. Its protein product is CASSLRRNLNTEAFS.

This clonotype is a singleton in its sample. The rearrangement uses TRBV2 and TRBJ2-7; TRBD1 agrees at 8 bases. Germline trimming cut 3 bases from V and 0 bases from J; bases unmatched to any gene: 4. Germline lookup yields CDR1 SNHLY and CDR2 FYNNEI. The CDR3 extends over 15 amino acids. The CDR3 reads CASSDTGGYSYEQYF. The CDR3 DNA reads TGTGCCAGCAGTGATACAGGGGGTTACTCCTACGAGCAGTACTTC. Combining the CDR3 with reference TRBV2 and TRBJ2-7 gives the whole variable domain EPEVTQTPSHQVTQMGQEVILRCVPISNHLYFYWYRQILGQKVEFLVSFYNNEISEKSEIFDDQFSVERPDGSNFTLKIRSTKLEDSAMYFCASSDTGGYSYEQYFGPGTRLTVT.

This clonotype was found a few times. DNA for the CDR3: TGTGCCAGCAGGGACAGTTCCACCTATGGCTACACCTTC. The encoded protein is CASRDSSTYGYTF. The chain recombines TRBV6-6 with TRBJ1-2; a weak D match, TRBD1 (6 bases). Trimming removed 6 bases at V and 4 bases at J, with 12 bases between. Germline assignment: CDR1 MNHNY and CDR2 SVGAGI (reference sequence). The CDR3 extends over 13 amino acids.

This clonotype was counted between two and nine times. The chain uses TRBV9 and TRBJ2-7; 7 bases fit TRBD2. With 0 bases clipped from V and 6 bases from J, the junction kept 9 bases outside the gene matches. Germline V lookup: CDR1 SGDLS, CDR2 YYNGEE. This CDR3 has 15 amino acids. The CDR3 spells CASSVEAGVSGEQYF. The CDR3, as DNA: TGTGCCAGCAGCGTAGAGGCGGGAGTGAGTGGCGAGCAGTACTTC.

At least ten counts were recorded for this clonotype. The CDR3 DNA sequence: TGTGCCACCAGCAGAAGATCCGGGACAGGGAACACTGAAGCTTTCTTT. It specifies CATSRRSGTGNTEAFF. The chain combines TRBV15 with TRBJ1-1, with TRBD1 identical over 8 bases. Germline CDR1 and CDR2: LNHNV and YYDKDF (reference sequence). V gave up 2 bases and J gave up 1 base; unmatched junction bases: 6. The CDR3 sequence is 16 residues long.

Concerning this clonotype itself: This clone may be a read error of a much larger clone one base away. The CDR3 does not close with the conserved phenylalanine or tryptophan, likely indicating a read error. The chain joins TRBV2 to TRBJ1-2; D may be TRBD1 (5 bases). The CDR3 spans 14 residues. Deletions cut 6 bases from V and 6 bases from J, with 17 bases between. Germline CDR1 is SNHLY and CDR2 is FYNNEI. CDR3 loop: CASSQDGQGDGYTL. CDR3 in DNA: TGTGCCAGCAGCCAAGACGGGCAGGGAGATGGCTACACCCTC.

The chain combines TRBV10-3 with TRBJ2-7; D possibly corresponds to TRBD1 (6 bases). The CDR3 consists of 15 residues. Germline CDR1 and CDR2: ENHRY and SYGVKD. With 3 bases removed from V and 6 bases from J, the gap between germline ends came to 18 bases. The CDR3 region is CAISEIGRGLSEQYF. CDR3 bases: TGTGCCATCAGTGAAATAGGCAGGGGCCTTTCCGAGCAGTACTTC.

This chain links TRBV2 with TRBJ1-5; no clear D gene. CDR1 is SNHLY, CDR2 FYNNEI, per germline. The CDR3 is made up of 14 amino acids. V dropped 6 bases and J dropped 3 bases, with 12 bases sitting between them. CDR3 sequence (DNA): TGTGCCAGCAGGGAAAATAGTTACAATCAGCCCCAGCATTTT. Its translation: CASRENSYNQPQHF.

The chain uses TRBV7-2 and TRBJ1-5; 8 positions match TRBD1. The length of the CDR3 is 15 residues. Trimming cost V 11 bases and J 5 bases; bases outside gene matches: 14. Looked up from germline, CDR1 is SGHTA and CDR2 is FQGNSA. CDR3 sequence reads: CAWREGTGYDQPQHF. Here the CDR3 DNA reads TGTGCCTGGAGGGAAGGGACAGGCTACGATCAGCCCCAGCATTTT.

V usage is TRBV2 and J usage is TRBJ2-7; D gene ambiguous. Germline CDR1 and CDR2: SNHLY and FYNNEI. This CDR3 is 13 amino acids long. Trimming shortened V by 4 bases and J by 3 bases, and 10 bases separated the two germline ends. Written as DNA, the CDR3 is TGTGCCAGCAGTGTAGAATCCCGCTACGAGCAGTACTTC. Translation: CASSVESRYEQYF.

The chain links TRBV19 to TRBJ1-1; D is unresolved. The CDR3 covers 15 residues. Between the trimmed V and J ends, which lost 5 bases and 1 base, there was a span of 14 bases. The germline CDR1 and CDR2 sequences are LNHDA and SQIVND (reference sequence). CDR3 in DNA: TGTGCCAGTAGTTTTGGGTCAGCGCCGAACACTGAAGCTTTCTTT. Its protein product is CASSFGSAPNTEAFF.